These 21 T cell receptor beta chains originate from one sample sequenced in a study of T cells after yellow fever vaccination. TCRdb reanalysed the 5' RACE reads using MiXCR and keeps one entry per CDR3 protein. The data hold over 300,000 distinct CDR3 sequences, with 3.6% observed a single time. Sequenced material: PBMCs, taken on the day of the yellow fever booster vaccination. The receptors originated from a man between 18 and 29 years old who received the YFV17D yellow fever vaccine.

This clonotype was seen only a few times. The chain is built from TRBV11-2 and TRBJ1-1; TRBD1 is a possible D gene (5 bases). The CDR3 totals 14 residues. The ends were cut back, 3 bases at V and 4 bases at J, with 12 bases in the middle. Per the germline V gene, CDR1 is SGHAT and CDR2 is FQNNGV. The CDR3 reads CASSFRVQSTEAFF. The CDR3 coding sequence is TGTGCCAGCAGCTTCAGGGTTCAGAGCACTGAAGCTTTCTTT. Looking up the rest from reference TRBV11-2 and TRBJ1-1 gives the full variable domain: EAGVAQSPRYKIIEKRQSVAFWCNPISGHATLYWYQQILGQGPKLLIQFQNNGVVDDSQLPKDRFSAERLKGVDSTLKIQPAKLEDSAVYLCASSFRVQSTEAFFGQGTRLTVV.

At least ten counts were recorded for this clonotype. The chain links TRBV15 to TRBJ2-7; the D is unclear. V was shortened by 0 bases and J by 6 bases, with 12 bases between the two germline ends. Germline lookup yields CDR1 LNHNV and CDR2 YYDKDF (reference sequence). This CDR3 has 14 amino acids. The chain's CDR3 is CATSRDFDGSEQYV. The DNA for the CDR3 is TGTGCCACCAGCAGAGATTTTGATGGTTCCGAGCAGTACGTC.

A few counts support this clonotype. The V and J genes are TRBV5-5 and TRBJ2-5, with unresolved D. The CDR3 consists of 15 residues. V was pared by 4 bases and J by 2 bases, with 15 bases between. The germline V gene has CDR1 SGHKS and CDR2 YYEKEE (reference sequence). CDR3 amino acids: CASSRADGFQETQYF. In DNA, the CDR3 is TGTGCCAGCAGCCGAGCCGACGGGTTTCAAGAGACCCAGTACTTC.

This clonotype occurred many times. The genes are TRBV20-1 and TRBJ1-1; TRBD1 is a possible D gene (6 bases). CDR3 size: 12 residues. V shed 3 bases and J shed 1 base, with 6 bases lying between them. Germline V gives CDR1 DFQATT, CDR2 SNEGSKA (reference sequence). The chain's CDR3 is CSASRGNTEAFF. CDR3 nucleotides: TGCAGTGCTAGCAGGGGGAACACTGAAGCTTTCTTT.

In its sample, this clonotype was seen a few times. The rearrangement uses TRBV19 and TRBJ2-3; 8 bases are a match to TRBD2. From germline, CDR1 is LNHDA and CDR2 SQIVND (reference sequence). The CDR3 contains 14 residues. Trimming cost V 8 bases and J 4 bases; bases outside gene matches: 8. The CDR3 region is CASFPGGRADTQYF. CDR3 sequence (DNA): TGTGCCAGTTTCCCGGGGGGGCGAGCAGATACGCAGTATTTT.

This clonotype came up many times. V is TRBV18 and J is TRBJ2-1; possible D gene TRBD1, 5 bases. V lost 3 bases and J 7 bases, leaving 7 bases between the germline ends. The V gene's germline CDR1 is KGHSH and CDR2 LQKENI. The CDR3 covers 12 residues. Here the CDR3 reads CASSPPGNEQFF. In DNA, the CDR3 is TGTGCCAGCTCACCGCCAGGGAATGAGCAGTTCTTC.

This clonotype was seen many times. V is TRBV12-3 or TRBV12-4 and J is TRBJ2-2; no reliable D call. V lost 6 bases, J lost 6 bases, and 14 bases lay in between. The CDR3 covers 14 residues. CDR3 protein: CASSSNYGAGELFF. The CDR3 coding sequence is TGTGCCAGCAGCTCAAACTACGGAGCCGGGGAGCTGTTTTTT.

This clonotype was picked up many times. The chain is built from TRBV30 and TRBJ1-1; D is ambiguous. Germline V gene sequence: CDR1 GTSNPN, CDR2 SVGIG (reference sequence). The CDR3 sequence is 13 residues long. V lost 0 bases to trimming and J lost 1 base, with 6 bases between them. The CDR3 DNA follows: TGTGCCTGGAGTGTACTGGGGAACACTGAAGCTTTCTTT. Protein sequence: CAWSVLGNTEAFF. The variable domain in full, with the rest retrieved from reference TRBV30 and TRBJ1-1, is SQTIHQWPATLVQPVGSPLSLECTVEGTSNPNLYWYRQAAGRGLQLLFYSVGIGQISSEVPQNLSASRPQDRQFILSSKKLLLSDSGFYLCAWSVLGNTEAFFGQGTRLTVV.

This clonotype was found many times. The chain links TRBV7-8 to TRBJ1-4; a possible D gene is TRBD1 (6 bases). V was shortened by 8 bases and J by 8 bases, with 15 bases between the two germline ends. The length of the CDR3 is 13 residues. From germline, CDR1 is SGHVS and CDR2 FQNEAQ. The CDR3 nucleotides read TGTGCCAGCGGCAAAGGGGGTTACGAAAAACTGTTTTTT. This translates into CASGKGGYEKLFF.

The rearrangement uses TRBV19 and TRBJ2-3, with 11 bases lining up with TRBD1. V dropped 6 bases and J dropped 4; count of bases not matched to a gene: 6. CDR3 length: 15 residues. Germline V CDR1 and CDR2: LNHDA, SQIVND (reference sequence). CDR3 amino acids: CASRPGQGVADTQYF. The CDR3 DNA sequence: TGTGCCAGTAGGCCGGGACAGGGGGTGGCAGATACGCAGTATTTT. The entire variable domain, with the rest obtained from reference TRBV19 and TRBJ2-3, is as follows: DGGITQSPKYLFRKEGQNVTLSCEQNLNHDAMYWYRQDPGQGLRLIYYSQIVNDFQKGDIAEGYSVSREKKESFPLTVTSAQKNPTAFYLCASRPGQGVADTQYFGPGTRLTVL.

This clonotype was seen ten or more times. The chain carries TRBV7-2 and TRBJ2-2, with D tentatively TRBD1 (6 bases). Deletions cut 1 base from V and 5 bases from J, with 11 bases between. Germline V gene lookup returns CDR1 SGHTA and CDR2 FQGNSA. This CDR3 region has 15 residues. The CDR3 loop is CASSLVGTRTGELFF. The CDR3 nucleotides read TGTGCCAGCAGCTTAGTGGGGACACGAACCGGGGAGCTGTTTTTT.

This clonotype was counted at least ten times. The chain employs TRBV29-1 and TRBJ2-3, with 7 bases that match TRBD2. After removal of 3 bases from V and 5 bases from J, the junction contained 5 bases not matched to a gene. CDR3 length: 13 amino acids. The germline V gene has CDR1 SQVTM and CDR2 ANQGSEA. The CDR3 protein is CSVDSGRGDTQYF. CDR3 in DNA: TGCAGCGTTGATAGCGGGCGGGGAGATACGCAGTATTTT.

This clonotype was observed a few times. For the CDR3, the DNA is TGTGCCAGTAGTATAGATCTAGGATTCAATCAGCCCCAGCATTTT. Translating gives CASSIDLGFNQPQHF. This chain links TRBV19 with TRBJ1-5; D gene uncertain. The germline V gene has CDR1 LNHDA and CDR2 SQIVND (reference sequence). Trimming took 0 bases from V and 3 from J, leaving 9 bases between them. This CDR3 spans 15 amino acids.

This clonotype has a handful of counts. The chain employs TRBV4-2 and TRBJ2-3, with D perhaps TRBD1 or TRBD2 (5 bases each). V was trimmed by 0 bases and J by 5 bases, leaving 12 bases between them. The CDR3 contains 15 residues. The germline V gene encodes CDR1 LGHNA and CDR2 YNFKEQ. The CDR3 DNA reads TGTGCCAGCAGCCAAGAGAGGGGATTCGGAGATACGCAGTATTTT. Protein product: CASSQERGFGDTQYF.

This clonotype was counted ten times or more. The V call is TRBV14, the J call TRBJ2-1; the D gene is possibly TRBD1 (6 bases). Per germline, CDR1 SGHDN and CDR2 FVKESK. CDR3 length equals 15 residues. V was clipped by 4 bases and J by 8 bases, with 18 bases between them. DNA of the CDR3: TGTGCCAGCAGCCCCCTTGGGTGGGGGCTGGATGAGCAGTTCTTC. Amino acid sequence: CASSPLGWGLDEQFF.

As for this clonotype: This may come from a read error, since a much larger clone is one base off. This chain uses TRBV27 with TRBJ2-5, with a weak D call TRBD1 (6 bases). Trimming removed 3 bases from V and 5 bases from J, with 19 bases in between. Germline CDR1 reads MNHEY; CDR2 reads SMNVEV (reference sequence). The CDR3 extends over 16 amino acids. The CDR3 DNA sequence: TGTGCCAGCAGTTTTAACCCCTCAGGGGTCCAGGAGACCCAGTACTTC. Encoded protein: CASSFNPSGVQETQYF.

In DNA, the CDR3 is TGTGCCAGCAGCCATGGACTAGCGGGGTCCCAAGAGACCCAGTACTTC. This codes for CASSHGLAGSQETQYF. The chain has TRBV5-4 and TRBJ2-5; 12 bases fit TRBD2. CDR1 SGHNT and CDR2 YYREEE come from the germline V gene (reference sequence). The V gene end was trimmed by 4 bases and the J gene end by 1 base; junction bases not matched to a gene: 5. This CDR3 has 16 residues.

In this sample, this clonotype turned up many times. The DNA for the CDR3 is TGCGCCAGCAGCCAAGAGGGAGTTACTGAAGCTTTCTTT. Translated: CASSQEGVTEAFF. The chain has TRBV4-3 and TRBJ1-1; no reliable D call. The CDR3 is made up of 13 amino acids. Trimming took off 0 bases at V and 5 bases at J, with 7 bases between the two ends. CDR1 LGHNA and CDR2 YSLEER come from the germline V gene.

J is TRBJ2-1 and V is TRBV24-1; the D gene is possibly TRBD2 (5 bases). The CDR3 has 16 amino acids. Germline lookup yields CDR1 KGHDR and CDR2 SFDVKD. Trimming left V 5 bases short and J 4 bases short, with 17 bases between. The CDR3 loop is CATSGGFLRSYNEQFF. The CDR3 DNA follows: TGTGCCACCAGTGGAGGGTTTCTCCGCTCTTACAATGAGCAGTTCTTC.

This clonotype was seen a few times. The chain links TRBV2 to TRBJ2-3; 9 bases align to TRBD2. The CDR3 has 14 residues. V was clipped by 8 bases and J by 3 bases; unmatched bases: 6. Germline CDR1 is SNHLY and CDR2 is FYNNEI. The CDR3 DNA sequence: TGTGCCAGCTTACGGACTAGCGTTACAGATACGCAGTATTTT. The encoded protein is CASLRTSVTDTQYF.

This clonotype came up many times. The rearrangement uses TRBV5-1 and TRBJ2-1, with D perhaps TRBD2 (6 bases). Trimming cost V 6 bases and J 2 bases, with 18 bases left between them. There are 16 residues in the CDR3. Per germline, CDR1 SGHRS and CDR2 YFSETQ. The CDR3 here is CASTDTRGLAYNEQFF. As DNA, the CDR3 is TGCGCCAGCACCGATACTCGGGGACTCGCCTACAATGAGCAGTTCTTC.